Listed below are T cell receptor beta chains from one sample, sequenced in a study of post-analysis software for immune sequencing data. One entry per CDR3 protein results from TCRdb running MiXCR on the PCR reads. The table has 600,000 to 700,000 distinct CDR3 sequences, approximately 60% seen once. Sequencing was carried out using blood. The receptors originated from a girl aged 2 to 10 with multiple sclerosis. Both conserved end residues are part of each CDR3. The D gene is left open where the match is weak. The listing skips clone size in some rows; elsewhere it reads once, few, many or a size class.

>TRBJ2-7|.|TRBV12-3/TRBV12-4|.
TGTGCCAGCAGACCTGACTACACCTACGAGCAGTACTTC
CASRPDYTYEQYF
>TRBJ2-1|.|TRBV6-5|.
TGTGCCAGCAGTTATATCCAGCGGATTGACAATGAGCAGTTCTTC
CASSYIQRIDNEQFF
>TRBJ1-2|.|TRBV6-5|.
TGTGCCAGCTTCGAGGGGGGGTATGGCTACACCTTC
CASFEGGYGYTF
>TRBJ2-7|.|TRBV7-6|.
TGTGCCAGCAGCTTAAAGGCAGAGTCCTACGAGCAGTACTTC
CASSLKAESYEQYF
>TRBJ1-1|.|TRBV11-2|.
TGTGCCAGCAGCTTTCGGGGAAGCACTGAAGCTTTCTTT
CASSFRGSTEAFF
>TRBJ2-7|once|TRBV29-1|TRBD2
TGCAGCGTTCGTAACGCTAGCGGGGGCCGATACGAGCAGTACTTC
CSVRNASGGRYEQYF
>TRBJ1-2|.|TRBV4-1|.
TGCGCCAGCAGCCATCCCGGACTGTCAGGCTACACCTTC
CASSHPGLSGYTF
>TRBJ2-3|few|TRBV20-1|.
TGCAGTGCTAGAGATGGGCCAAGGGTCCATACGCAGTATTTT
CSARDGPRVHTQYF
>TRBJ1-1|.|TRBV12-3/TRBV12-4|TRBD1
TGTGCCAGCCAGGGACAGGGGATGATTAGTGAAGCTTTCTTT
CASQGQGMISEAFF
>TRBJ1-2|.|TRBV11-2|.
TGTGCCGGCAGCTTAGTGGGGTTTGTGCCGCGGAGAGGCTACACCTTC
CAGSLVGFVPRRGYTF
>TRBJ1-1|.|TRBV20-1|.
TGCAGTGCTAGAGGATTGGGTGGCACTGGAGCTTTCTTT
CSARGLGGTGAFF
>TRBJ2-1|.|TRBV10-3|TRBD2
TGTGCCATCGGCGGGACTAGCAACCATGAGCAGTTCTTC
CAIGGTSNHEQFF
>TRBJ2-1|.|TRBV11-2|TRBD2
TGTGCCAGCAGCTTCCAGCGGGGGACGTACAATGAGCAGTTCTTC
CASSFQRGTYNEQFF
>TRBJ1-5|.|TRBV4-2|.
TGTGCCAGCAGCCAAGGTCTCGGGAATCAGCCCCAGCATTTT
CASSQGLGNQPQHF
>TRBJ1-1|.|TRBV20-1|.
TGCAGTGCCAAAGGAGGAAACACTGAAGCTTTCTTT
CSAKGGNTEAFF
>TRBJ2-1|.|TRBV20-1|.
TGCAGTGCTCCTGGGCCGGGCGGCCGCGATGAGCAGTTCTTC
CSAPGPGGRDEQFF
>TRBJ2-3|once|TRBV5-1|TRBD1
TGCGCCAGTAATTCCGGACAGGGTATAGATACGCAGTATTTT
CASNSGQGIDTQYF
>TRBJ2-5|.|TRBV20-1|.
TGCAGTGCTAGAGACCGCAGGAGGGAGACCCAGTACTTC
CSARDRRRETQYF
>TRBJ2-7|.|TRBV5-1|.
TGCGCCAGCAGCCCGGGGGCTCCGGGCGAGCAGTACTTC
CASSPGAPGEQYF
>TRBJ2-2|.|TRBV20-1|TRBD2
TGCAGTGCTCCCGGACTAGCGGACACCGGGGAGCTGTTTTTT
CSAPGLADTGELFF
>TRBJ2-7|.|TRBV9|TRBD2
TGTGCCAGCAGCGTAGGCGCGGGAGGAGCCTACGAGCAGTACTTC
CASSVGAGGAYEQYF
>TRBJ2-5|.|TRBV4-3|TRBD2
TGCGCCAGCAGCCAAGATAGGGAGGGCCAGACCCAGTACTTC
CASSQDREGQTQYF
>TRBJ2-5|.|TRBV30|TRBD1
TGTGCCTGGAGGAGGACAGGGCGAAGCCAACAAGAGACCCAGTACTTC
CAWRRTGRSQQETQYF
>TRBJ2-1|.|TRBV11-2|.
TGTGCCAGCAGCTCCTACCGGGACTCCCAAGAGACCCAGTTCTTC
CASSSYRDSQETQFF
>TRBJ1-1|few|TRBV3-1|TRBD1
TGTGCCAGCAGCCGCCGGACAGGAGGGAACACTGAAGCTTTCTTT
CASSRRTGGNTEAFF
>TRBJ2-1|.|TRBV5-1|TRBD2
TGCGCCAGCAGCATCCTAGCGGGAGAAGAGTACAATGAGCAGTTCTTC
CASSILAGEEYNEQFF
>TRBJ1-6|.|TRBV20-1|.
TGCAGTGCCATCCAGCCGGATTTACATAATTCACCCCTCCACTTT
CSAIQPDLHNSPLHF
>TRBJ1-4|.|TRBV10-3|.
TGTGCCATCAGTGGGACGGAAGAAAAACTGTTTTTT
CAISGTEEKLFF
>TRBJ1-2|.|TRBV7-9|.
TGTGCCAGCAGCCCAGCGGGTGATCACTATGGCTACACCTTC
CASSPAGDHYGYTF
>TRBJ2-1|.|TRBV24-1|.
TGTGCCACCAGTGATCCCCCGGGGGCCAGTTCGTACGATGAGCAGTTCTTC
CATSDPPGASSYDEQFF
>TRBJ2-1|few|TRBV2|.
TGTGCCAGCAGTGAAACGAGGGGGACATACAATGAGCAGTTCTTC
CASSETRGTYNEQFF
>TRBJ2-7|.|TRBV15|TRBD2
TGTGCCACCAGCAGCCTTCTAGCGGACTCCTACGAGCAGTACTTC
CATSSLLADSYEQYF
>TRBJ2-6|few|TRBV7-2|TRBD2
TGTGCCAGCAGCTCCCAGCGGGAGGCGGGGGCCAACGTCCTGACTTTC
CASSSQREAGANVLTF